Shown below are 20 T cell receptor beta chains from a single sample sequenced in a study of blood T cell repertoires in COVID-19. Here immunoSEQ multiplex PCR was the method, and the copy in TCRdb shows in-frame clones only, minus some. The sample yields around 180,000 clones, approximately 77% seen once. Material: peripheral blood. These receptors were taken from a woman at least 80 years old with active or convalescent COVID-19.

This chain joins TRBV3-1 (or the pseudogene TRBV3-2) and TRBJ2-1; 8 nucleotides line up with TRBD2. The CDR3 loop spans 17 amino acids. Germline V lookup: CDR1 LGHDT, CDR2 YNNKEL (reference sequence). J lost 7 bases, V lost 0 bases, and 11 bases had no gene match. CDR3: CASSQEWGLVGKNEQFF. The CDR3 DNA reads as TGTGCCAGCAGCCAAGAATGGGGACTAGTAGGCAAAAATGAGCAGTTCTTC.

This clone was recorded a few times. The gene calls are TRBV27 and TRBJ2-7; possibly TRBD2 for D (5 bases). The CDR3 runs 15 residues. CDR1 is MNHEY, CDR2 SMNVEV, per germline (reference sequence). V lost 5 bases, J lost 3 bases, and 17 bases lay in between. In DNA, the CDR3 is TGTGCCAGCAGTGATGTTGAGGGAGCGCACTACGAGCAGTACTTC. Translated: CASSDVEGAHYEQYF.

V gene TRBV25-1 combines with J gene TRBJ2-1, with TRBD2 as a possible D gene (7 bases). The length of the CDR3 is 13 residues. Trimming pared 0 bases from V and 10 bases from J, leaving 10 bases between. Germline lookup yields CDR1 MGHDK and CDR2 SYGVNS. CDR3 bases: TGTGCCAGCAGTGAATATGGGGGGGGCGAGCAGTTCTTC. This encodes CASSEYGGGEQFF.

V usage is TRBV5-1 and J usage is TRBJ1-4; 7 bases align to TRBD1. The CDR3 length is 17 residues. The germline CDR1 and CDR2 sequences are SGHRS and YFSETQ. The trim removed 4 bases at V and 0 bases at J, leaving 9 bases unmatched. The CDR3 nucleotides read TGCGCCAGCAGCCTTCGACAGGGAAGTGCAACTAATGAAAAACTGTTTTTT. This gives the protein CASSLRQGSATNEKLFF.

The chain is built from TRBV11-2 and TRBJ2-7; D may be TRBD1 (6 bases). Germline V gene sequence: CDR1 SGHAT, CDR2 FQNNGV. Trimming removed 0 bases at V and 5 bases at J, with 14 bases between. The CDR3 runs 15 residues. The CDR3 DNA reads TGTGCCAGCAGCTTAGATCTGAACAGGGACAACGAGCAGTACTTC. Its translation: CASSLDLNRDNEQYF.

The chain is built from TRBV6-5 and TRBJ2-1, with D possibly being TRBD2 (6 bases). V was trimmed by 2 bases and J by 5 bases, leaving 10 bases between them. CDR3 length: 14 residues. The germline V gene has CDR1 MNHEY and CDR2 SVGAGI. CDR3 bases: TGTGCCAGCAGTTACGGAGGGAGACACAATGAGCAGTTCTTC. Residues: CASSYGGRHNEQFF.

The V and J genes are TRBV5-1 and TRBJ2-7; perhaps TRBD2 as D (5 bases). The length of the CDR3 is 13 residues. The germline V gene encodes CDR1 SGHRS and CDR2 YFSETQ. Trimming shortened V by 0 bases and J by 7 bases, and 11 bases separated the two germline ends. This CDR3 is CASSLEAAPEQYF. The CDR3 nucleotides read TGCGCCAGCAGCTTGGAAGCGGCTCCTGAGCAGTACTTC. The full variable domain, completed using reference TRBV5-1 and TRBJ2-7, is KAGVTQTPRYLIKTRGQQVTLSCSPISGHRSVSWYQQTPGQGLQFLFEYFSETQRNKGNFPGRFSGRQFSNSRSEMNVSTLELGDSALYLCASSLEAAPEQYFGPGTRLTVT.

In this sample, this clone turned up once. The chain links TRBV5-1 to TRBJ2-1; D is possibly TRBD2 (6 bases). Per germline, CDR1 SGHRS and CDR2 YFSETQ. V was pared by 9 bases and J by 3 bases, with 16 bases between. This CDR3 comprises 14 residues. The CDR3 spells CATASGTVYNEQFF. The CDR3 DNA reads as TGCGCCACCGCCTCAGGGACTGTCTACAATGAGCAGTTCTTC.

This chain joins TRBV7-2 and TRBJ1-5; no firm D call. Germline CDR1 and CDR2: SGHTA and FQGNSA. The CDR3 sequence is 18 residues long. V was cut by 0 bases and J by 0 bases, with 15 bases left in between. CDR3 loop: CASSLAYRLGSSNQPQHF. The DNA for the CDR3 is TGTGCCAGCAGCTTAGCGTATAGGTTGGGGAGTAGCAATCAGCCCCAGCATTTT. Full variable domain (missing parts from reference TRBV7-2 and TRBJ1-5): GAGVSQSPSNKVTEKGKDVELRCDPISGHTALYWYRQSLGQGLEFLIYFQGNSAPDKSGLPSDRFSAERTGGSVSTLTIQRTQQEDSAVYLCASSLAYRLGSSNQPQHFGDGTRLSIL.

This CDR3 is CASSYVDGTSYEQYF. DNA for the CDR3: TGTGCCAGCAGTTACGTGGACGGGACTTCCTACGAGCAGTACTTC. This sequence joins TRBV6-5 and TRBJ2-7; TRBD2 is a possible D gene (6 bases). CDR1 MNHEY and CDR2 SVGAGI come from the germline V gene. Deletions cut 2 bases from V and 1 base from J, with 12 bases between. The CDR3 totals 15 residues.

This clone showed up just once. This sequence joins TRBV7-3 and TRBJ2-2; D may be TRBD1 (7 bases). V lost 4 bases and J 5 bases, leaving 17 bases between the germline ends. This CDR3 comprises 16 residues. Germline loops: CDR1 SGHTA, CDR2 FQGTGA. In DNA, the CDR3 is TGTGCCAGCAGCTCGGCAGGGGGGTTCCTTACCGGGGAGCTGTTTTTT. Its translation: CASSSAGGFLTGELFF.

The chain employs TRBV9 and TRBJ1-5, with 9 bases identical to TRBD1. This CDR3 has 13 residues. The V gene end was trimmed by 3 bases and the J gene end by 9 bases; junction bases not matched to a gene: 4. Per the germline V gene, CDR1 is SGDLS and CDR2 is YYNGEE. CDR3 amino acids: CASSAQGQGPQHF. The CDR3, as DNA: TGTGCCAGCAGCGCCCAGGGACAGGGGCCCCAGCATTTT.

This rearrangement joins TRBV11-3 to TRBJ2-1; tentatively, D is TRBD2 (6 bases). Germline lookup yields CDR1 SGHNT and CDR2 YENEEA. Trimming left V 3 bases short and J 10 bases short, with 13 bases between. The CDR3 totals 13 residues. DNA for the CDR3: TGTGCCAGCAGCTTGGTAGCGGAAGGCGAGCAGTTCTTC. Residues: CASSLVAEGEQFF.

The rearrangement links TRBV2 to TRBJ1-6; D may be TRBD1 (5 bases). The germline V gene encodes CDR1 SNHLY and CDR2 FYNNEI. The CDR3 has 14 residues. V was shortened by 3 bases and J by 8 bases, with 11 bases between the two germline ends. The CDR3 sequence is CASSDRALDSPLHF. CDR3 nucleotide sequence: TGTGCCAGCAGTGACAGGGCTTTAGATTCACCCCTCCACTTT.

Concerning this clone itself: The sample holds other DNA sequences that translate to the same CDR3. The rearrangement joins TRBV9 to TRBJ1-3; D is unresolved. V shed 1 base and J shed 0 bases, with 5 bases lying between them. Germline V CDR1 and CDR2: SGDLS, YYNGEE. The CDR3 sequence is 14 residues long. The CDR3 spells CASSVRSSGNTIYF. The CDR3 bases are TGTGCCAGCAGCGTACGGTCCTCTGGAAACACCATATATTTT.

This sequence joins TRBV6-5 and TRBJ1-1; D is unresolved. Trimming pared 8 bases from V and 3 bases from J, leaving 13 bases between. From germline, CDR1 is MNHEY and CDR2 SVGAGI. The CDR3 sequence is 13 residues long. CDR3 in amino acids: CASRPAGYTEAFF. The CDR3 DNA is TGTGCCAGCCGACCTGCGGGCTACACTGAAGCTTTCTTT.

The J gene is TRBJ2-1, the V gene TRBV29-1; 8 nucleotides match TRBD2. Trimming removed 6 bases from V and 6 bases from J; junction bases left unmatched: 10. This CDR3 spans 14 amino acids. The V gene's germline CDR1 is SQVTM and CDR2 ANQGSEA. CDR3: CSVRGGRPTNEQFF. Here the CDR3 DNA reads TGCAGCGTGAGGGGCGGGAGGCCAACCAATGAGCAGTTCTTC.

The chain couples TRBV5-4 to TRBJ1-2; 10 bases line up with TRBD1. CDR1 and CDR2 from the germline V gene are SGHNT and YYREEE (reference sequence). The length of the CDR3 is 16 residues. Trimming removed 0 bases from V and 2 bases from J; junction bases left unmatched: 4. CDR3 nucleotides: TGTGCCAGCAGCTTGGGGGGGACAGGGGCCAACTATGGCTACACCTTC. Translated, it gives CASSLGGTGANYGYTF.

V gene TRBV28 combines with J gene TRBJ1-1, with TRBD1 identical over 8 bases. The J segment lost 0 bases and the V segment lost 5 bases, leaving 5 bases of the junction unmatched. The CDR3 consists of 15 residues. The germline V gene encodes CDR1 MDHEN and CDR2 SYDVKM. CDR3 DNA sequence: TGTGCCAGCAGTCGATGGGACAGGTTGAACACTGAAGCTTTCTTT. It is translated as CASSRWDRLNTEAFF.

The gene calls are TRBV3-1 (or the pseudogene TRBV3-2) and TRBJ2-7, with TRBD2 identical over 7 bases. This CDR3 has 13 residues. Trimming cost V 1 base and J 12 bases; bases outside gene matches: 9. Looked up from germline, CDR1 is LGHDT and CDR2 is YNNKEL (reference sequence). The CDR3 bases are TGTGCCAGCAGCCAAGTGCCAGCGGGAAGAAGGTACTTC. Its translation is CASSQVPAGRRYF.